Below are 29 T cell receptor beta chains sequenced from a single sample in a study of blood T cell repertoires in COVID-19 (TCRdb year 2020). The library was made by the immunoSEQ multiplex PCR assay. TCRdb took over this immuneACCESS table, retaining in-frame rearrangements with V and J assigned. Such tables are incomplete; in checked studies, under half of the missing clones stem from an unresolved V gene, and the remainder is unexplained. The sample profile shows a few hundred thousand clones; roughly four fifths of them were found once. Over 14% of the sample is held by the ten biggest clonotypes. Material for sequencing was PBMCs or T cells enriched from blood (not recorded which). Receptors were obtained from a man between 40 and 49 years old who had recovered from COVID-19.

The chain is built from TRBV7-7 and TRBJ2-2, with D possibly being TRBD2 (7 bases). With 5 bases removed from V and 4 bases from J, the gap between germline ends came to 17 bases. CDR1 and CDR2 (germline): SSHAT, FNYEAQ (reference sequence). This CDR3 spans 16 amino acids. The CDR3 nucleotides are TGTGCCAGCAGCCCTGGGGGGGGGCCGAGCACCGGGGAGCTGTTTTTT. This sequence encodes CASSPGGGPSTGELFF.

The gene calls are TRBV19 and TRBJ1-6; D gene ambiguous. V gave up 8 bases and J gave up 3 bases, with 17 bases separating them. Germline V gene lookup returns CDR1 LNHDA and CDR2 SQIVND (reference sequence). This CDR3 region has 16 residues. In nucleotides, the CDR3 is TGTGCCAGTTGTCGTACGAGTAGTTTCTATAATTCACCCCTCCACTTT. It is translated as CASCRTSSFYNSPLHF.

This chain connects TRBV5-1 to TRBJ1-4; D is unresolved. Deletions cut 2 bases from V and 8 bases from J, with 7 bases between. The germline V gene has CDR1 SGHRS and CDR2 YFSETQ. This CDR3 is 12 amino acids long. CDR3 sequence: CASSFLGEKLFF. CDR3 sequence (DNA): TGCGCCAGCAGCTTTTTGGGCGAAAAACTGTTTTTT.

A note on this clone: Other nucleotide sequences in the sample specify the same CDR3. The chain has TRBV5-5 and TRBJ2-7; D not certain. V shed 1 base and J shed 4 bases, with 6 bases lying between them. Looked up from germline, CDR1 is SGHKS and CDR2 is YYEKEE (reference sequence). This CDR3 contains 12 residues. The CDR3: CASSLSLYEQYF. The DNA of the CDR3 is TGTGCCAGCAGCTTGAGCCTGTACGAGCAGTACTTC. Based on the CDR3 plus reference TRBV5-5 and TRBJ2-7, the full variable domain is DAGVTQSPTHLIKTRGQQVTLRCSPISGHKSVSWYQQVLGQGPQFIFQYYEKEERGRGNFPDRFSARQFPNYSSELNVNALLLGDSALYLCASSLSLYEQYFGPGTRLTVT.

The chain joins TRBV5-1 to TRBJ1-2; a weak D match, TRBD1 (5 bases). The CDR3 runs to 14 residues. Germline V gives CDR1 SGHRS, CDR2 YFSETQ. Trimming shortened V by 0 bases and J by 5 bases, and 11 bases separated the two germline ends. CDR3 DNA: TGCGCCAGCAGCTTGGACCCTCCAGGGTATGGCTACACCTTC. As protein: CASSLDPPGYGYTF.

CDR3 residues: CASGTGTGDNQPQHF. The CDR3 DNA reads TGTGCCAGCGGAACCGGGACAGGGGACAATCAGCCCCAGCATTTT. This chain uses TRBV2 with TRBJ1-5; TRBD1 matches at 10 bases. The CDR3 has 15 residues. The germline CDR1 and CDR2 sequences are SNHLY and FYNNEI. V gave up 8 bases and J gave up 3 bases; unmatched junction bases: 7.

In this sample, this clone turned up a few times. The chain joins TRBV3-1 (or the pseudogene TRBV3-2) to TRBJ2-3; TRBD2 agrees at 12 bases. Germline V gives CDR1 LGHDT, CDR2 YNNKEL (reference sequence). The CDR3 is 17 residues long. Trimming cost V 5 bases and J 4 bases; bases outside gene matches: 10. The DNA of the CDR3 is TGTGCCAGCAGCAAAACCCTAGCGGGGGGGCCTTCAGATACGCAGTATTTT. It codes for CASSKTLAGGPSDTQYF.

This clone has only a few counts. J is TRBJ2-2 and V is TRBV5-5; D perhaps matches TRBD1 (6 bases). CDR3 length: 17 amino acids. V lost 2 bases, J lost 0 bases, and 14 bases lay in between. Germline V CDR1 and CDR2: SGHKS, YYEKEE (reference sequence). Here the CDR3 reads CASSFMARTANTGELFF. The CDR3 nucleotides read TGTGCCAGCAGCTTTATGGCCAGGACAGCGAACACCGGGGAGCTGTTTTTT. Combining the CDR3 with reference TRBV5-5 and TRBJ2-2 gives the whole variable domain DAGVTQSPTHLIKTRGQQVTLRCSPISGHKSVSWYQQVLGQGPQFIFQYYEKEERGRGNFPDRFSARQFPNYSSELNVNALLLGDSALYLCASSFMARTANTGELFFGEGSRLTVL.

This rearrangement joins TRBV9 to TRBJ1-5; D perhaps matches TRBD1 (5 bases). Germline CDR1 reads SGDLS; CDR2 reads YYNGEE. The CDR3 sequence is 14 residues long. Trimming removed 3 bases from V and 7 bases from J, with 14 bases in between. The CDR3 coding sequence is TGTGCCAGCAGCGGGGGACTGGGAGGACAGCCCCAGCATTTT. Protein: CASSGGLGGQPQHF.

V usage is TRBV29-1 and J usage is TRBJ1-2, with 9 bases that match TRBD1. The J segment lost 7 bases and the V segment lost 5 bases, leaving 8 bases of the junction unmatched. This CDR3 region has 13 residues. CDR1 and CDR2 (germline): SQVTM, ANQGSEA. DNA for the CDR3: TGCAGCGTTACGACCGGGACAGGGTTTGGCTACACCTTC. This encodes CSVTTGTGFGYTF.

The rearrangement links TRBV4-3 to TRBJ2-3; unclear D gene. Between the trimmed V and J ends, which lost 2 bases and 3 bases, there was a span of 6 bases. The CDR3 runs to 13 residues. The germline V gene has CDR1 LGHNA and CDR2 YSLEER. CDR3 amino acids: CASSQQRTDTQYF. The CDR3 DNA follows: TGCGCCAGCAGCCAACAGAGGACAGATACGCAGTATTTT.

V and J are TRBV15 and TRBJ1-4; a possible D gene is TRBD1 (6 bases). Trimming took off 4 bases at V and 2 bases at J, with 11 bases between the two ends. CDR3 length equals 15 residues. Germline V gives CDR1 LNHNV, CDR2 YYDKDF (reference sequence). This CDR3 reads CATSTSGATNEKLFF. CDR3 bases: TGTGCCACCAGCACGTCAGGGGCCACTAATGAAAAACTGTTTTTT.

This sequence joins TRBV30 and TRBJ1-1; D ambiguous. Germline lookup yields CDR1 GTSNPN and CDR2 SVGIG (reference sequence). The CDR3 spans 13 residues. V gave up 4 bases and J gave up 5 bases, with 14 bases separating them. CDR3 residues: CAWNPEGGTEAFF. The DNA for the CDR3 is TGTGCCTGGAACCCCGAAGGAGGAACTGAAGCTTTCTTT.

J is TRBJ2-5 and V is TRBV3-1 (or the pseudogene TRBV3-2); 7 bases fit TRBD1. Germline loops: CDR1 LGHDT, CDR2 YNNKEL (reference sequence). Trimming cost V 4 bases and J 9 bases; bases outside gene matches: 14. The CDR3 runs to 15 residues. CDR3 loop: CASSRRVTGQEAQYF. The DNA of the CDR3 is TGTGCCAGCAGCCGTAGAGTGACAGGGCAGGAGGCCCAGTACTTC.

V and J are TRBV6-2 or TRBV6-3 and TRBJ2-2, with TRBD1 matching 7 bases. CDR3 length equals 15 residues. Germline V gene data show CDR1 as MNHEY and CDR2 as SVGEGT. Trimming took 4 bases from V and 8 from J; bases not matched to a gene: 10. CDR3 sequence (DNA): TGTGCCAGCAGTTTCTCGACAGGGAGAAATGGGGAGCTGTTTTTT. Translating it yields CASSFSTGRNGELFF.

The rearrangement uses TRBV27 and TRBJ1-1; the D is unclear. The CDR3 contains 13 residues. The V gene's germline CDR1 is MNHEY and CDR2 SMNVEV (reference sequence). Trimming took 4 bases from V and 0 from J, leaving 6 bases between them. CDR3 in amino acids: CASSSGLNTEAFF. CDR3 sequence (DNA): TGTGCCAGCAGTTCGGGATTGAACACTGAAGCTTTCTTT.

J is TRBJ1-6 and V is TRBV2, with D uncertain. Trimming removed 5 bases from V and 6 bases from J, with 14 bases in between. The germline V gene has CDR1 SNHLY and CDR2 FYNNEI. The CDR3 consists of 15 residues. The CDR3: CASSTRAEGNSPLHF. The DNA of the CDR3 is TGTGCCAGCAGTACTAGGGCCGAAGGTAATTCACCCCTCCACTTT. Drawing the rest from reference TRBV2 and TRBJ1-6, the complete variable domain is EPEVTQTPSHQVTQMGQEVILRCVPISNHLYFYWYRQILGQKVEFLVSFYNNEISEKSEIFDDQFSVERPDGSNFTLKIRSTKLEDSAMYFCASSTRAEGNSPLHFGNGTRLTVT.

The V and J genes are TRBV4-1 and TRBJ1-6, with D tentatively TRBD1 (5 bases). The germline V and J ends were trimmed by 1 base and 10 bases, with 17 bases remaining between them. CDR3 length: 16 amino acids. Looked up from germline, CDR1 is MGHRA and CDR2 is YSYEKL. The CDR3 is CASSQGPWGVGSPLHF. The DNA for the CDR3 is TGCGCCAGCAGCCAAGGACCCTGGGGGGTAGGATCACCCCTCCACTTT.

The rearrangement joins TRBV29-1 to TRBJ1-3, with D hard to call. The CDR3 is made up of 13 amino acids. Germline loops: CDR1 SQVTM, CDR2 ANQGSEA. V lost 6 bases, J lost 2 bases, and 11 bases lay in between. CDR3 residues: CSVFTGTGNTIYF. Here the CDR3 DNA reads TGCAGCGTATTTACGGGGACTGGAAACACCATATATTTT.

This chain connects TRBV6-5 to TRBJ1-2; 8 bases are a match to TRBD1. Per germline, CDR1 MNHEY and CDR2 SVGAGI. The CDR3 is 14 residues long. The ends lost 5 bases at V and 2 bases at J; junction bases unmatched: 4. The CDR3 DNA reads TGTGCCAGCAGTAGTGGACAGGGAAACTATGGCTACACCTTC. This translates into CASSSGQGNYGYTF.

The chain has TRBV7-8 and TRBJ2-5; 7 bases agree with TRBD2. The CDR3 is made up of 16 amino acids. Per germline, CDR1 SGHVS and CDR2 FQNEAQ. Trimming took 6 bases from V and 3 from J; bases not matched to a gene: 13. The CDR3: CASSKAGLLMEETQYF. As DNA, the CDR3 is TGTGCCAGCAGTAAAGCGGGACTCCTTATGGAAGAGACCCAGTACTTC.

The chain links TRBV7-2 to TRBJ1-1, with D unclear. V was clipped by 1 base and J by 6 bases, with 21 bases between them. Germline loops: CDR1 SGHTA, CDR2 FQGNSA. CDR3 length equals 17 residues. The CDR3 nucleotides read TGTGCCAGCAGCTTAGGCGGAGCCACCCGATGGTTCTCTGAAGCTTTCTTT. This translates into CASSLGGATRWFSEAFF.

In DNA form, the CDR3 reads TGCGCCAGCAGCCAACGACAGAGCACAGATACGCAGTATTTT. It encodes CASSQRQSTDTQYF. The chain is built from TRBV4-1 and TRBJ2-3, with a tentative D call TRBD1 (5 bases). The germline CDR1 and CDR2 sequences are MGHRA and YSYEKL. V lost 2 bases and J 0 bases, leaving 6 bases between the germline ends. The CDR3 runs 14 residues.

This chain links TRBV19 with TRBJ2-1; 7 nucleotides align to TRBD2. V trimming: 2 bases; J trimming: 0 bases; junction bases outside the gene matches: 1. The length of the CDR3 is 15 residues. Germline loops: CDR1 LNHDA, CDR2 SQIVND (reference sequence). The DNA of the CDR3 is TGTGCCAGTAGTATAAGCGGGGTCTCCTACAATGAGCAGTTCTTC. This sequence encodes CASSISGVSYNEQFF.

The V and J genes are TRBV28 and TRBJ2-7; the D is unclear. Trimming cost V 8 bases and J 4 bases, with 18 bases left between them. Germline CDR1 MDHEN, CDR2 SYDVKM. The CDR3 contains 14 residues. Written as DNA, the CDR3 is TGTGCCAGCTCGCTCCGGGTTCTACTTTACGAGCAGTACTTC. Translated, it gives CASSLRVLLYEQYF. Full variable domain (rest looked up from reference TRBV28 and TRBJ2-7): DVKVTQSSRYLVKRTGEKVFLECVQDMDHENMFWYRQDPGLGLRLIYFSYDVKMKEKGDIPEGYSVSREKKERFSLILESASTNQTSMYLCASSLRVLLYEQYFGPGTRLTVT.

The V call is TRBV4-1, the J call TRBJ2-7; D is ambiguous. The germline V gene has CDR1 MGHRA and CDR2 YSYEKL. Trimming removed 0 bases at V and 3 bases at J, with 9 bases between. The CDR3 spans 14 residues. This CDR3 is CASSQDQSLYEQYF. DNA for the CDR3: TGCGCCAGCAGCCAAGATCAGTCGCTCTACGAGCAGTACTTC.

This sequence joins TRBV24-1 and TRBJ2-1; the match to TRBD2 covers 7 bases. The CDR3 spans 11 residues. The V gene's germline CDR1 is KGHDR and CDR2 SFDVKD. Trimming took 5 bases from V and 12 from J; bases not matched to a gene: 3. The CDR3 region has the DNA TGTGCCACCAGTGCCCCGGGGGGGCAGTTCTTC. Translating gives CATSAPGGQFF.

The J gene is TRBJ2-1, the V gene TRBV7-3; D is unclear. The germline CDR1 and CDR2 sequences are SGHTA and FQGTGA. The CDR3 is made up of 15 amino acids. With 2 bases removed from V and 2 bases from J, the gap between germline ends came to 10 bases. The CDR3 sequence: CASSLFAQAYNEQFF. Here the CDR3 DNA reads TGTGCCAGCAGCTTATTCGCGCAGGCCTACAATGAGCAGTTCTTC.

The rearrangement joins TRBV3-1 (or the pseudogene TRBV3-2) to TRBJ1-2; 7 positions agree with TRBD1. V lost 2 bases to trimming and J lost 7 bases; unmatched junction nucleotides: 7. CDR1 and CDR2 from the germline V gene are LGHDT and YNNKEL (reference sequence). There are 14 residues in the CDR3. This chain's CDR3 is CASSQRTGAGGYTF. Written as DNA, the CDR3 is TGTGCCAGCAGCCAACGGACAGGTGCGGGTGGCTACACCTTC.